This entry lists 18 T cell receptor beta chains sequenced from one sample in a study of cytomegalovirus exposure and HLA in healthy donors. In the PCR, 60 Vbeta and 13 Jbeta primers were used. Repertoires were generated with immunoSEQ multiplex PCR, while TCRdb's copy carries only in-frame clones and drops some. The ten top clones account for about 1.7%, within a sample of some 44,000 clones. The sample taken for sequencing was PBMCs. The receptors here all came from a woman aged 25 to 39 in good health and CMV-seronegative.

The chain combines TRBV29-1 with TRBJ2-7; D uncertain. Germline V gene sequence: CDR1 SQVTM, CDR2 ANQGSEA. This CDR3 comprises 12 residues. The V end lost 7 bases, the J end lost 2 bases, and 12 bases lay between the germline ends. CDR3 loop: CSAGDTPYEQYF. The CDR3 nucleotides are TGCAGCGCCGGCGACACCCCCTACGAGCAGTACTTC.

This chain connects TRBV5-4 to TRBJ2-3; 16 bases line up with TRBD2. V shed 5 bases and J 3 bases; nucleotides not matched to a gene: 6. CDR1 and CDR2 (germline): SGHNT, YYREEE (reference sequence). The CDR3 is made up of 17 amino acids. CDR3 in DNA: TGTGCCAGCAGTCACGGGACTAGCGGGAGGGTAACAGATACGCAGTATTTT. This translates into CASSHGTSGRVTDTQYF.

The J gene is TRBJ2-2, the V gene TRBV25-1, with 8 bases that match TRBD2. Unmatched junction bases numbered 4, after V lost 4 bases and J lost 6 bases. In germline, CDR1 is MGHDK, CDR2 SYGVNS. There are 14 residues in the CDR3. CDR3 residues: CASSGSGIAGELFF. Written as DNA, the CDR3 is TGTGCCAGCAGTGGTAGCGGGATAGCCGGGGAGCTGTTTTTT.

This rearrangement joins TRBV4-1 to TRBJ1-3, with D unclear. Germline V gene lookup returns CDR1 MGHRA and CDR2 YSYEKL. The CDR3 is 15 residues long. The V gene lost 4 bases and the J gene lost 4 bases, with 14 bases spanning the gap. The CDR3 coding sequence is TGCGCCAGCAGCCGAGGGCCGGGATGGGGAAACACCATATATTTT. Translating gives CASSRGPGWGNTIYF.

The chain uses TRBV4-3 and TRBJ2-1; the D gene is possibly TRBD2 (5 bases). Germline V lookup: CDR1 LGHNA, CDR2 YSLEER. The length of the CDR3 is 14 residues. The V and J ends lost 0 bases and 4 bases respectively, with 7 bases between them. In DNA form, the CDR3 reads TGCGCCAGCAGCCAAGATGCGGGTTACAATGAGCAGTTCTTC. Amino acids: CASSQDAGYNEQFF.

The CDR3 is CSAKVEAFF. CDR3 coding DNA: TGCAGTGCCAAAGTTGAGGCTTTCTTT. The chain joins TRBV20-1 to TRBJ1-1; D unclear. The CDR3 totals 9 residues. V was clipped by 6 bases and J by 11 bases, with 10 bases between them. The germline CDR1 and CDR2 sequences are DFQATT and SNEGSKA (reference sequence).

The chain combines TRBV6-6 with TRBJ2-1; 10 bases fit TRBD2. V shed 5 bases and J 7 bases; nucleotides not matched to a gene: 5. Germline V gene data show CDR1 as MNHNY and CDR2 as SVGAGI (reference sequence). The CDR3 has 14 residues. CDR3 loop: CASSGSSGSNEQFF. CDR3 in DNA: TGTGCCAGCAGTGGTTCTAGCGGGAGTAATGAGCAGTTCTTC.

The rearrangement joins TRBV18 to TRBJ2-5; 8 bases are shared with TRBD1. This CDR3 comprises 19 residues. Looked up from germline, CDR1 is KGHSH and CDR2 is LQKENI. Germline trimming cut 3 bases from V and 5 bases from J; bases unmatched to any gene: 20. CDR3 residues: CASSPFFGTGPKVGETQYF. CDR3 DNA: TGTGCCAGCTCACCGTTTTTTGGGACAGGTCCGAAGGTGGGGGAGACCCAGTACTTC.

This chain connects TRBV11-3 to TRBJ1-1; D not resolved. Germline-derived CDR1 and CDR2 are SGHNT and YENEEA. V was shortened by 2 bases and J by 8 bases, with 12 bases between the two germline ends. The CDR3 has 13 residues. This CDR3 reads CASSLFPSREAFF. CDR3 in DNA: TGTGCCAGCAGCTTATTTCCGTCACGGGAAGCTTTCTTT.

The rearrangement links TRBV14 to TRBJ2-4, with 8 bases matching TRBD1. The germline V gene has CDR1 SGHDN and CDR2 FVKESK. This CDR3 has 17 amino acids. With V trimmed by 4 bases and J by 5 bases, 13 bases remained unmatched. CDR3: CASSLAPGTGRQNIQYF. The DNA of the CDR3 is TGTGCCAGCAGCCTTGCGCCCGGGACAGGACGTCAAAACATTCAGTACTTC.

The rearrangement links TRBV5-1 to TRBJ1-1; 7 nucleotides align to TRBD1. The CDR3 contains 18 residues. Germline V CDR1 and CDR2: SGHRS, YFSETQ. V shed 5 bases, J shed 1 base, and the junction held 17 bases outside the gene matches. The CDR3 region is CASSLTRTGVPRNTEAFF. CDR3 bases: TGCGCCAGCAGTCTGACGCGGACAGGAGTCCCACGGAACACTGAAGCTTTCTTT.

The chain links TRBV27 to TRBJ1-1; 11 bases fit TRBD1. This CDR3 has 16 residues. From germline, CDR1 is MNHEY and CDR2 SMNVEV (reference sequence). The V and J ends lost 5 bases and 3 bases, in that order; junction bases with no gene match: 8. This CDR3 reads CASSARDRGSYTEAFF. CDR3 DNA: TGTGCCAGCAGTGCCCGGGACAGGGGGTCGTACACTGAAGCTTTCTTT.

V usage is TRBV7-9 and J usage is TRBJ2-1; 16 bases align to TRBD2. The length of the CDR3 is 17 residues. V was clipped by 5 bases and J by 5 bases; unmatched bases: 6. The V gene's germline CDR1 is SEHNR and CDR2 FQNEAQ (reference sequence). Here the CDR3 reads CASSGPGLAGGNNEQFF. Written as DNA, the CDR3 is TGTGCCAGCAGCGGGCCGGGACTAGCGGGAGGGAACAATGAGCAGTTCTTC.

This chain links TRBV27 with TRBJ2-3, with a weak D call TRBD2 (5 bases). The CDR3 spans 15 residues. V lost 5 bases and J lost 0, with 12 bases in between. CDR1 and CDR2 (germline): MNHEY, SMNVEV (reference sequence). In DNA, the CDR3 is TGTGCCAGCAGTACCCCTGGCGGGAGCACAGATACGCAGTATTTT. As protein: CASSTPGGSTDTQYF.

This chain uses TRBV25-1 with TRBJ2-1, with D perhaps TRBD1 (5 bases). Germline lookup yields CDR1 MGHDK and CDR2 SYGVNS. V was pared by 1 base and J by 10 bases, with 23 bases between. The CDR3 is 17 residues long. The CDR3 nucleotides are TGTGCCAGCAGTGAATTCCTACGGGTCCCAGGGCATGAAGAGCAGTTCTTC. Its translation is CASSEFLRVPGHEEQFF.

V usage is TRBV30 and J usage is TRBJ1-2, with no clear D. Germline V gene data show CDR1 as GTSNPN and CDR2 as SVGIG (reference sequence). The CDR3 length is 12 residues. Trimming cost V 0 bases and J 8 bases, with 10 bases left between them. The CDR3 loop reads CAWSVAARGYTF. The CDR3 DNA follows: TGTGCCTGGAGTGTGGCGGCACGCGGCTACACCTTC.

This chain uses TRBV28 with TRBJ1-2; 9 positions match TRBD1. Per the germline V gene, CDR1 is MDHEN and CDR2 is SYDVKM. CDR3 length: 15 residues. V trimming: 6 bases; J trimming: 3 bases; junction bases outside the gene matches: 8. The CDR3: CASRQGTGRDYGYTF. The CDR3 nucleotides read TGTGCCAGCAGGCAAGGGACAGGGCGAGACTATGGCTACACCTTC.

The chain combines TRBV15 with TRBJ2-3, with 10 bases fitting TRBD1. V was pared by 0 bases and J by 8 bases, with 5 bases of the junction left unmatched. Germline V lookup: CDR1 LNHNV, CDR2 YYDKDF (reference sequence). The CDR3 spans 15 residues. CDR3 nucleotide sequence: TGTGCCACCAGCAGAGATCGGGGGACAGGGGTTACGCAGTATTTT. Translation: CATSRDRGTGVTQYF.